This TCR beta chain is drawn from a study of blood T cell repertoires in COVID-19. Study-wide background: COVID-19 samples collected from the United States, Italy and Spain covered acute and convalescent phases. T cells, B-cell-depleted T cells, or PBMCs provided the cDNA or gDNA that served as material.

In this sample, this clone turned up once. Original processing notes: Reference gene primer amplification in the assay estimated nucleated cell counts. Assay: immunoSEQ multiplex PCR; the TCRdb copy retains only in-frame clones and omits some. That table supplies the V and J calls and clone size; D and trimming were determined from the DNA. The data show 95,000 to 110,000 clones, with 90% to 95% seen just once and 6% held by the top ten. Germline V gene data show CDR1 as SGHRS and CDR2 as YFSETQ. The CDR3 runs to 13 residues. The V end was cut by 0 bases, the J end by 7 bases, with 10 bases between. This receptor was identified in a human donor in a cohort sampled during active COVID-19. The chain recombines TRBV5-1 with TRBJ1-2; D unresolved. Sequencing input: peripheral blood. The chain's CDR3 is CASSLDSIRGYTF. The CDR3 DNA is TGCGCCAGCAGCTTGGACAGTATACGTGGCTACACCTTC. The full variable domain, completed using reference TRBV5-1 and TRBJ1-2, is KAGVTQTPRYLIKTRGQQVTLSCSPISGHRSVSWYQQTPGQGLQFLFEYFSETQRNKGNFPGRFSGRQFSNSRSEMNVSTLELGDSALYLCASSLDSIRGYTFGSGTRLTVV.